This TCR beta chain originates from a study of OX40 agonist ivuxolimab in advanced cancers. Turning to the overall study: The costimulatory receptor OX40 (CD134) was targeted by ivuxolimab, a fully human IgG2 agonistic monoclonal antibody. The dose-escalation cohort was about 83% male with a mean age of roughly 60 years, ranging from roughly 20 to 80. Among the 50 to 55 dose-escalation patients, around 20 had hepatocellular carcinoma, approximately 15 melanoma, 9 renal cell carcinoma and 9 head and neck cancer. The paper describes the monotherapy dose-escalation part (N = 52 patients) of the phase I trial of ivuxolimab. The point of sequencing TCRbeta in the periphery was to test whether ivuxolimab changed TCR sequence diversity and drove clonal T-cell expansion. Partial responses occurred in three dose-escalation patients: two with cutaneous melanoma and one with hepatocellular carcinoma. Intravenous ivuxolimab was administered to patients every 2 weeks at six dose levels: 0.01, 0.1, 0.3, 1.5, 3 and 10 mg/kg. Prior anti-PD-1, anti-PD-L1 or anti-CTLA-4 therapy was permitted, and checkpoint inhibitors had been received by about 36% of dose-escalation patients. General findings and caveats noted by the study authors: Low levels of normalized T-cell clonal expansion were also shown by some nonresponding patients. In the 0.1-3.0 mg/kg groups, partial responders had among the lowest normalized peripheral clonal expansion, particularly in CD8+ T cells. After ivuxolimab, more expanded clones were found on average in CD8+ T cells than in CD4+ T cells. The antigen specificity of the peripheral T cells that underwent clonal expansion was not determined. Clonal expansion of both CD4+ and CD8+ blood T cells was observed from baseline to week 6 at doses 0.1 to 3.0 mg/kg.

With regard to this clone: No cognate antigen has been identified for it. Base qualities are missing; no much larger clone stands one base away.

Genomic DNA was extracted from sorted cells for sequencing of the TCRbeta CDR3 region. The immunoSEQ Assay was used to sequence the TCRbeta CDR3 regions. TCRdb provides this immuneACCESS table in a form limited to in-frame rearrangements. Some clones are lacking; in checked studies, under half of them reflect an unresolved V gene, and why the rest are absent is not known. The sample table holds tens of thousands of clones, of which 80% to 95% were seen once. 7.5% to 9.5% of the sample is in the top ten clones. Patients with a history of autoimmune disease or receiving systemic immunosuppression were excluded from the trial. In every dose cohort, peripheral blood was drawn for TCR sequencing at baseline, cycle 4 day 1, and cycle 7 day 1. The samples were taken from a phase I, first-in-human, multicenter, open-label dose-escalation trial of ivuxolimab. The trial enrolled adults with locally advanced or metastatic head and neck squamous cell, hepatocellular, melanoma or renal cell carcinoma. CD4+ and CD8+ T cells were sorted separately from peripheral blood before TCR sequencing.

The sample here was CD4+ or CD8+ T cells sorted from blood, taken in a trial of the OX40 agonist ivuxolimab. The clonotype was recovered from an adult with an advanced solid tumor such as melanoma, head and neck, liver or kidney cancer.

The DNA sequence reads TGTGCCAGCAGCGTTCTAGCGGGAGGCCGATTAGATACGCAGTATTTT. It codes for CASSVLAGGRLDTQYF. Here the chain combines TRBV9 and TRBJ2-3, with 11 bases aligning to TRBD2. Per the germline V gene, SGDLS is the CDR1 and YYNGEE is the CDR2. Here V drops 2 bases and J drops 5 bases, and the junction holds 7 bases not matched to any gene. Inclusive of the bounding cysteine and phenylalanine, the CDR3 is 16 residues long. Just CDR3 DNA is preserved here, 48 bases in frame from base 1.